The 21 T cell receptor beta chains below come from one sample, sequenced in a study of blood T cells in healthy people across ages. Combining a sample-barcoded 5' primer with a J-beta primer mix, a second PCR ran for about 7 to 11 cycles. TCRdb re-derived calls from the 5' RACE reads in MiXCR, one entry per CDR3 protein. The sample holds some 1.5 million distinct CDR3 sequences; roughly 30% are singletons and the top ten take roughly 8%. Sequenced: blood. The receptors here all came from a woman in her twenties or thirties in good health.

The gene calls are TRBV20-1 and TRBJ1-2, with D unresolved. The CDR3 spans 14 residues. The germline CDR1 and CDR2 sequences are DFQATT and SNEGSKA (reference sequence). The germline V and J ends were trimmed by 3 bases and 5 bases, with 16 bases remaining between them. The CDR3 sequence: CSAREGRGRYGYTF. The CDR3 DNA is TGCAGTGCTAGGGAGGGCCGGGGAAGATATGGCTACACCTTC.

This clonotype came up a few times. This chain links TRBV5-6 with TRBJ2-7; 11 bases map to TRBD2. CDR3 length: 16 residues. J lost 3 bases, V lost 4 bases, and 9 bases had no gene match. The germline V gene encodes CDR1 SGHDT and CDR2 YYEEEE. Here the CDR3 reads CASSPEASGGIYEQYF. CDR3 nucleotide sequence: TGTGCCAGCAGCCCTGAGGCTAGCGGGGGGATCTACGAGCAGTACTTC.

The table lists this clonotype with many counts. The V call is TRBV28, the J call TRBJ1-2, with 7 bases fitting TRBD1. Germline assignment: CDR1 MDHEN and CDR2 SYDVKM. The V segment lost 5 bases and the J segment 3 bases; nucleotides outside the gene matches: 0. CDR3 size: 12 residues. The CDR3 sequence: CASSDRDYGYTF. The CDR3, as DNA: TGTGCCAGCAGTGACAGGGACTATGGCTACACCTTC.

This clonotype turned up a few times. The CDR3 loop reads CASSTFRFGTSYEQYF. In DNA form, the CDR3 reads TGTGCCAGCAGTACCTTTAGGTTCGGTACGTCCTACGAGCAGTACTTC. This sequence joins TRBV6-2 or TRBV6-3 and TRBJ2-7, with D unresolved. From germline, CDR1 is MNHEY and CDR2 SVGEGT. V was shortened by 5 bases and J by 1 base, with 18 bases between the two germline ends. The CDR3 length is 16 residues.

This clonotype was seen a few times. The V gene is TRBV28, the J gene TRBJ1-2; D is unresolved. There are 10 residues in the CDR3. Germline V CDR1 and CDR2: MDHEN, SYDVKM. The CDR3 DNA is TGTGTCGGAACAGCTTATGGCTACACCTTC. The encoded protein is CVGTAYGYTF.

This clonotype was counted only a few times. The chain links TRBV6-5 to TRBJ2-5; D is possibly TRBD1 (5 bases). The CDR3 is 15 residues long. Per germline, CDR1 MNHEY and CDR2 SVGAGI. The V end lost 2 bases, the J end lost 2 bases, and 12 bases lay between the germline ends. The CDR3 sequence is CASSYLRTQQETQYF. Written as DNA, the CDR3 is TGTGCCAGCAGTTACCTCCGGACACAACAAGAGACCCAGTACTTC.

A few counts support this clonotype. This chain joins TRBV6-1 and TRBJ1-2; TRBD1 agrees at 9 bases. J was trimmed by 8 bases and V by 6 bases; bases with no gene match: 7. Germline assignment: CDR1 MNHNS and CDR2 SASEGT. There are 13 residues in the CDR3. CDR3 in DNA: TGTGCCAGCAGCTGGGACAGGGCGGCGGGCTACACCTTC. It encodes CASSWDRAAGYTF.

The chain joins TRBV6-6 to TRBJ1-2, with a tentative D call TRBD1 (6 bases). This CDR3 is 15 amino acids long. Per the germline V gene, CDR1 is MNHNY and CDR2 is SVGAGI (reference sequence). V lost 2 bases to trimming and J lost 10 bases, with 20 bases between them. CDR3 nucleotides: TGTGCCAGCAGTTACGGCGGCAGGGGAATGGTTGACTACACCTTC. It codes for CASSYGGRGMVDYTF.

This chain connects TRBV18 to TRBJ1-2; 8 nucleotides line up with TRBD1. The CDR3 extends over 12 amino acids. Germline values: CDR1 KGHSH, CDR2 LQKENI. J lost 6 bases, V lost 6 bases, and 3 bases had no gene match. CDR3: CASSGQENGYTF. In nucleotides, the CDR3 is TGTGCCAGCTCGGGACAGGAAAATGGCTACACCTTC.

This clonotype was detected many times. This chain connects TRBV7-9 to TRBJ2-1; D remains unclear. V lost 10 bases to trimming and J lost 15 bases, with 16 bases between them. The CDR3 has 10 residues. Germline CDR1 reads SEHNR; CDR2 reads FQNEAQ (reference sequence). In DNA, the CDR3 is TGTGCCACCCTGGCGAGAGGTCTGTTCTTC. Protein sequence: CATLARGLFF.

This clonotype was seen only a few times. V gene TRBV7-2 combines with J gene TRBJ2-5; the match to TRBD1 covers 7 bases. The CDR3 is 14 amino acids. The V gene end was trimmed by 5 bases and the J gene end by 11 bases; junction bases not matched to a gene: 14. CDR1 SGHTA and CDR2 FQGNSA come from the germline V gene. The CDR3 is CASSSYRGENEQYF. The CDR3, as DNA: TGTGCCAGCAGCAGCTACAGGGGTGAGAATGAGCAGTACTTC.

Remarks on this clonotype: At one end, the junction sequence differs from germline, possibly due to a read error. This chain connects TRBV10-3 to TRBJ2-5; D uncertain. CDR3 size: 12 residues. The germline CDR1 and CDR2 sequences are ENHRY and SYGVKD. This chain's CDR3 is CAISPGQGTQYF. CDR3 nucleotides: TGTGCCATCAGCCCGGGCCAAGGGACCCAGTACTTC.

The CDR3 reads CATSGESDGELFF. CDR3 bases: TGTGCCACCTCAGGAGAATCGGACGGGGAGCTGTTTTTT. The V and J genes are TRBV2 and TRBJ2-2, with D uncertain. The CDR3 has 13 amino acids. The germline gives CDR1 SNHLY, CDR2 FYNNEI. Trimming removed 10 bases from V and 7 bases from J, with 16 bases in between.

This clonotype was counted between two and nine times. The chain uses TRBV28 and TRBJ2-4; D unclear. The germline V and J ends were trimmed by 7 bases and 6 bases, with 19 bases remaining between them. The CDR3 has 15 residues. CDR1 and CDR2 (germline): MDHEN, SYDVKM. As DNA, the CDR3 is TGTGCCAGCACCGTTTTCGGTGAGAAATCAAACATTCAGTACTTC. This sequence encodes CASTVFGEKSNIQYF.

V usage is TRBV5-6 and J usage is TRBJ2-1; 9 nucleotides agree with TRBD2. This CDR3 region has 14 residues. J gave up 3 bases and V 7 bases, and 5 bases lay outside the gene matches. From germline, CDR1 is SGHDT and CDR2 YYEEEE. The CDR3 nucleotides are TGTGCCAGCTGGGAGACTAGCGGCTACAATGAGCAGTTCTTC. Amino acids: CASWETSGYNEQFF.

V gene TRBV11-2 combines with J gene TRBJ1-6, with D tentatively TRBD1 (5 bases). Germline CDR1 reads SGHAT; CDR2 reads FQNNGV. This CDR3 has 16 residues. V lost 0 bases, J lost 6 bases, and 12 bases lay in between. The chain's CDR3 is CASSLDARVPNSPLHF. Here the CDR3 DNA reads TGTGCCAGCAGCTTAGATGCCAGGGTGCCTAATTCACCCCTCCACTTT.

This clonotype showed up just a few times. The V call is TRBV20-1, the J call TRBJ2-1; 9 bases agree with TRBD2. The germline CDR1 and CDR2 sequences are DFQATT and SNEGSKA (reference sequence). Unmatched junction bases numbered 4, after V lost 0 bases and J lost 4 bases. CDR3 length equals 15 residues. CDR3 nucleotides: TGCAGTGCTAGAGAAGAAGCGGGGGGTTACAATGAGCAGTTCTTC. Its translation: CSAREEAGGYNEQFF.

This clonotype was seen only a few times. CDR3 region: CASRDKKVDEQFF. The CDR3 DNA sequence: TGTGCCAGCCGGGACAAAAAGGTTGATGAGCAGTTCTTC. The chain carries TRBV6-2 or TRBV6-3 and TRBJ2-1, with D perhaps matching TRBD1 (6 bases). Germline V gene sequence: CDR1 MNHEY, CDR2 SVGEGT. The V gene lost 8 bases and the J gene lost 8 bases, with 16 bases spanning the gap. The CDR3 is 13 residues long.

This clonotype was observed a handful of times. The genes are TRBV29-1 and TRBJ1-4; 7 bases are a match to TRBD1. CDR1 and CDR2 from the germline V gene are SQVTM and ANQGSEA. The CDR3 is 14 amino acids. V lost 0 bases, J lost 8 bases, and 6 bases stayed unmatched. DNA of the CDR3: TGCAGCGTTGAAGATGAGGGGGCGTACGAAAAACTGTTTTTT. This codes for CSVEDEGAYEKLFF.

This clonotype was detected many times. The gene calls are TRBV11-2 and TRBJ2-4; 12 bases agree with TRBD2. Germline assignment: CDR1 SGHAT and CDR2 FQNNGV. Unmatched junction bases numbered 6, after V lost 5 bases and J lost 7 bases. The length of the CDR3 is 15 residues. The CDR3: CASSATSGGGNIQYF. In nucleotides, the CDR3 is TGTGCCAGCAGCGCGACTAGCGGGGGCGGGAACATTCAGTACTTC.

The CDR3 sequence is CSASAPDGYEQYF. The CDR3 DNA reads as TGCAGTGCTAGTGCACCCGACGGCTACGAGCAGTACTTC. The chain employs TRBV20-1 and TRBJ2-4; no definite D call. The J call could be wrong; TRBJ2-7 is a better fit for the DNA end. CDR1 is DFQATT, CDR2 SNEGSKA, per germline (reference sequence). The length of the CDR3 is 13 residues.